One sample yielded the 2 T cell receptor beta chains listed below, sequenced in a study of T cell responses to AZD1222 COVID-19 vaccine. Profiling relied on immunoSEQ multiplex PCR, and the TCRdb table lists in-frame clones only, not all of them. The table has 120,000 or so clones, more than 75% seen once. Sequencing was performed on peripheral blood, taken 28 days after the second AZD1222 dose. These receptors came from an adult who received the AZD1222 COVID-19 vaccine.

The chain recombines TRBV5-5 with TRBJ1-5; weak D call: TRBD1 (6 bases). CDR1 is SGHKS and CDR2 is YYEKEE in the germline V gene (reference sequence). The CDR3 has 17 residues. V was cut by 2 bases and J by 5 bases, with 20 bases left in between. In nucleotides, the CDR3 is TGTGCCAGCAGCTTCGGGGTCCGGGGACGACAGGATCAGCCCCAGCATTTT. Amino acid sequence: CASSFGVRGRQDQPQHF.

The V call is TRBV7-2, the J call TRBJ1-5; no reliable D call. Trimming cost V 1 base and J 4 bases, with 5 bases left between them. The CDR3 loop spans 13 amino acids. Germline CDR1 and CDR2: SGHTA and FQGNSA. CDR3 nucleotides: TGTGCCAGCAGCTTAGACGGGAATCAGCCCCAGCATTTT. It translates to CASSLDGNQPQHF.